What follows are 24 T cell receptor beta chains derived from one specimen sequenced in a study of blood T cell repertoires in COVID-19. The data were produced by immunoSEQ multiplex PCR, yet TCRdb's version contains in-frame clones alone and is incomplete. Of about 99,000 clones in the sample, almost 90% were seen once. Sequencing used peripheral blood. The origin of the receptors is a man aged 50 to 60 with COVID-19, enrolled during active disease.

This chain links TRBV25-1 with TRBJ1-2; D is unclear. Trimming removed 0 bases from V and 4 bases from J, with 15 bases in between. Germline values: CDR1 MGHDK, CDR2 SYGVNS. This CDR3 contains 16 residues. CDR3 amino acids: CASSEYREGLGYGYTF. The CDR3 DNA reads TGTGCCAGCAGTGAATATCGTGAGGGTTTGGGCTATGGCTACACCTTC.

The V and J genes are TRBV15 and TRBJ2-6, with 7 bases lining up with TRBD1. The trim removed 4 bases at V and 0 bases at J, leaving 0 bases unmatched. The CDR3 has 15 residues. From germline, CDR1 is LNHNV and CDR2 YYDKDF (reference sequence). The CDR3 reads CATSTGGSGANVLTF. The DNA for the CDR3 is TGTGCCACCAGCACAGGGGGCTCTGGGGCCAACGTCCTGACTTTC.

This sequence joins TRBV19 and TRBJ1-1, with D perhaps matching TRBD1 (5 bases). With 4 bases removed from V and 3 bases from J, the gap between germline ends came to 12 bases. CDR3 length: 14 amino acids. The germline V gene has CDR1 LNHDA and CDR2 SQIVND (reference sequence). Written as DNA, the CDR3 is TGTGCCAGTAGTACGTTCTTCAGGGACACTGAAGCTTTCTTT. Protein product: CASSTFFRDTEAFF. The variable domain in full, completed from reference TRBV19 and TRBJ1-1, reads DGGITQSPKYLFRKEGQNVTLSCEQNLNHDAMYWYRQDPGQGLRLIYYSQIVNDFQKGDIAEGYSVSREKKESFPLTVTSAQKNPTAFYLCASSTFFRDTEAFFGQGTRLTVV.

J is TRBJ2-1 and V is TRBV3-1 (or the pseudogene TRBV3-2), with D possibly TRBD2 on 5 matching bases. Trimming took 4 bases from V and 6 from J, leaving 19 bases between them. The CDR3 has 16 residues. Germline CDR1 reads LGHDT; CDR2 reads YNNKEL (reference sequence). CDR3 coding DNA: TGTGCCAGCAGCCGCCACGGGGAACCCGCCTCCAATGAGCAGTTCTTC. Translation: CASSRHGEPASNEQFF.

The CDR3 nucleotides are TGTGCCAGCAGCCACTCCACGGGTTTGGACTATGGCTACACCTTC. This sequence encodes CASSHSTGLDYGYTF. This chain connects TRBV6-5 to TRBJ1-2; D not certain. The germline V gene has CDR1 MNHEY and CDR2 SVGAGI. The CDR3 sequence is 15 residues long. V gave up 6 bases and J gave up 3 bases, with 17 bases separating them.

This sequence joins TRBV27 and TRBJ1-1, with 10 bases fitting TRBD1. V was pared by 5 bases and J by 5 bases, with 5 bases of the junction left unmatched. Germline CDR1 and CDR2: MNHEY and SMNVEV (reference sequence). The CDR3 is 14 amino acids. The CDR3 loop is CASSHRDRGTEAFF. CDR3 in DNA: TGTGCCAGCAGTCACCGGGACAGGGGAACTGAAGCTTTCTTT.

The chain combines TRBV15 with TRBJ2-3; D remains ambiguous. The CDR3 runs 17 residues. From germline, CDR1 is LNHNV and CDR2 YYDKDF (reference sequence). V lost 0 bases and J 2 bases, leaving 15 bases between the germline ends. The CDR3: CATSRDFASLNTDTQYF. As DNA, the CDR3 is TGTGCCACCAGCAGAGATTTCGCATCCCTAAACACAGATACGCAGTATTTT.

This chain connects TRBV11-2 to TRBJ2-5, with 7 bases matching TRBD2. Unmatched junction bases numbered 14, after V lost 0 bases and J lost 7 bases. This CDR3 region has 17 residues. The V gene's germline CDR1 is SGHAT and CDR2 FQNNGV. The CDR3 region has the DNA TGTGCCAGCAGCTTAGATCGGGGCGGGGGACCCCTGTTGACCCAGTACTTC. The encoded protein is CASSLDRGGGPLLTQYF. The full variable domain, its missing parts supplied by reference TRBV11-2 and TRBJ2-5, is EAGVAQSPRYKIIEKRQSVAFWCNPISGHATLYWYQQILGQGPKLLIQFQNNGVVDDSQLPKDRFSAERLKGVDSTLKIQPAKLEDSAVYLCASSLDRGGGPLLTQYFGPGTRLLVL.

This clone was detected once. V is TRBV4-3 and J is TRBJ2-7; TRBD2 matches at 8 bases. J lost 7 bases, V lost 0 bases, and 5 bases had no gene match. The germline gives CDR1 LGHNA, CDR2 YSLEER. There are 14 residues in the CDR3. CDR3 sequence (DNA): TGCGCCAGCAGCCAAGATCTGGAGCGGGGGGAGCAGTACTTC. Amino acid sequence: CASSQDLERGEQYF.

The chain is built from TRBV28 and TRBJ1-2; TRBD1 matches 9 bases. Trimming cost V 5 bases and J 3 bases; bases outside gene matches: 4. This CDR3 region has 14 residues. From germline, CDR1 is MDHEN and CDR2 SYDVKM. Here the CDR3 reads CASSPGQGYYGYTF. CDR3 nucleotide sequence: TGTGCCAGCAGTCCCGGACAGGGGTACTATGGCTACACCTTC.

The chain has TRBV6-5 and TRBJ2-1, with 7 bases identical to TRBD1. CDR1 MNHEY and CDR2 SVGAGI come from the germline V gene. The CDR3 is 15 amino acids. Germline trimming cut 0 bases from V and 16 bases from J; bases unmatched to any gene: 15. The CDR3 reads CASSYSRSLKGAGFF. The CDR3 DNA reads as TGTGCCAGCAGTTACTCTCGATCGCTTAAGGGGGCTGGTTTCTTC.

J is TRBJ2-2 and V is TRBV5-1; 11 nucleotides agree with TRBD1. V was clipped by 3 bases and J by 5 bases; unmatched bases: 3. Germline loops: CDR1 SGHRS, CDR2 YFSETQ. The CDR3 loop spans 15 amino acids. This CDR3 reads CASSYGQGATGELFF. CDR3 sequence (DNA): TGCGCCAGCAGCTATGGACAGGGGGCTACCGGGGAGCTGTTTTTT.

The V gene is TRBV4-1, the J gene TRBJ2-5; weak D call: TRBD1 (6 bases). V gave up 6 bases and J gave up 0 bases, with 11 bases separating them. Germline loops: CDR1 MGHRA, CDR2 YSYEKL. The CDR3 has 14 amino acids. As DNA, the CDR3 is TGCGCCAGCAGTCATGACAGGTACCAAGAGACCCAGTACTTC. Translation: CASSHDRYQETQYF.

The V gene is TRBV10-3, the J gene TRBJ2-1; possibly TRBD1 for D (6 bases). Trimming stripped 2 bases from V and 4 bases from J, with 12 bases between. The CDR3 extends over 15 amino acids. Germline values: CDR1 ENHRY, CDR2 SYGVKD. CDR3 nucleotide sequence: TGTGCCATCAGTGAGCCCCAGGGGTTGTACAATGAGCAGTTCTTC. Amino acid sequence: CAISEPQGLYNEQFF.

This clone turned up a few times. The chain links TRBV21-1 to TRBJ1-6; the table's D call, TRBD1, was not checked against the DNA. TRBV21-1 is deemed a pseudogene. The CDR3 is 17 amino acids. The CDR3 DNA is TGTGCCAGCAGCAGTACAGGGGAAAGCTCCTATAATTCACCCCTCCACTTT. It translates to CASSSTGESSYNSPLHF.

This clone appeared once. The rearrangement joins TRBV6-5 to TRBJ1-6; D gene uncertain. V lost 0 bases, J lost 7 bases, and 13 bases lay in between. The CDR3 sequence is 16 residues long. From germline, CDR1 is MNHEY and CDR2 SVGAGI. CDR3 protein: CASSYSMGRGNSPLHF. CDR3 nucleotide sequence: TGTGCCAGCAGTTACTCGATGGGGAGAGGGAATTCACCCCTCCACTTT.

V gene TRBV27 combines with J gene TRBJ1-2; TRBD1 might be the D (5 bases). Between the trimmed V and J ends, which lost 3 bases and 6 bases, there was a span of 11 bases. This CDR3 contains 13 residues. Looked up from germline, CDR1 is MNHEY and CDR2 is SMNVEV (reference sequence). The CDR3 DNA sequence: TGTGCCAGCAGTTTCTCAGGGTACGATGGCTACACCTTC. It translates to CASSFSGYDGYTF.

V gene TRBV28 combines with J gene TRBJ1-6; D uncertain. This CDR3 has 13 residues. Trimming removed 3 bases from V and 8 bases from J, with 8 bases in between. From germline, CDR1 is MDHEN and CDR2 SYDVKM. The CDR3 spells CASSFRPDSPLHF. The CDR3 DNA is TGTGCCAGCAGTTTCCGCCCGGATTCACCCCTCCACTTT.

This clone was seen only once. The CDR3 sequence is CAWSVRGGSYNEQFF. As DNA, the CDR3 is TGTGCCTGGAGTGTCCGGGGGGGCTCTTACAATGAGCAGTTCTTC. The rearrangement joins TRBV30 to TRBJ2-1; TRBD2 agrees at 8 bases. V dropped 0 bases and J dropped 4; count of bases not matched to a gene: 5. Looked up from germline, CDR1 is GTSNPN and CDR2 is SVGIG (reference sequence). This CDR3 region has 15 residues. Full variable domain (rest looked up from reference TRBV30 and TRBJ2-1): SQTIHQWPATLVQPVGSPLSLECTVEGTSNPNLYWYRQAAGRGLQLLFYSVGIGQISSEVPQNLSASRPQDRQFILSSKKLLLSDSGFYLCAWSVRGGSYNEQFFGPGTRLTVL.

In DNA form, the CDR3 reads TGCGCCAGCAGCCCCTCCTCTCCTGGAAACACCATATATTTT. Its protein is CASSPSSPGNTIYF. V usage is TRBV5-1 and J usage is TRBJ1-3; no clear D gene. CDR3 length: 14 amino acids. Between the trimmed V and J ends, which lost 4 bases and 2 bases, there was a span of 10 bases. Germline V gene lookup returns CDR1 SGHRS and CDR2 YFSETQ.

This chain connects TRBV5-1 to TRBJ2-2; the D gene is possibly TRBD2 (6 bases). Trimming took off 3 bases at V and 0 bases at J, with 12 bases between the two ends. Germline values: CDR1 SGHRS, CDR2 YFSETQ. The CDR3 loop spans 16 amino acids. The CDR3 region is CASSSSGTSNTGELFF. The CDR3 DNA is TGCGCCAGCAGCTCCTCGGGGACTTCGAACACCGGGGAGCTGTTTTTT. Looking up the rest from reference TRBV5-1 and TRBJ2-2 gives the full variable domain: KAGVTQTPRYLIKTRGQQVTLSCSPISGHRSVSWYQQTPGQGLQFLFEYFSETQRNKGNFPGRFSGRQFSNSRSEMNVSTLELGDSALYLCASSSSGTSNTGELFFGEGSRLTVL.

Concerning this clone itself: Other DNA sequences in the sample encode the same CDR3. V usage is TRBV9 and J usage is TRBJ1-3; tentative D call: TRBD1 (5 bases). CDR1 and CDR2 from the germline V gene are SGDLS and YYNGEE. V was cut by 0 bases and J by 0 bases, with 7 bases left in between. The CDR3 spans 15 residues. This chain's CDR3 is CASSVGGVSGNTIYF. The CDR3 DNA follows: TGTGCCAGCAGCGTAGGGGGCGTCTCTGGAAACACCATATATTTT.

A word on this clone: Other DNA variants within this sample encode the same CDR3. The V and J genes are TRBV9 and TRBJ2-1; 10 nucleotides align to TRBD2. After removal of 0 bases from V and 4 bases from J, the junction contained 1 base not matched to a gene. This CDR3 has 15 residues. CDR1 is SGDLS and CDR2 is YYNGEE in the germline V gene. The CDR3 DNA is TGTGCCAGCAGCGTAGTAGCGGGGGGTTACAATGAGCAGTTCTTC. This codes for CASSVVAGGYNEQFF. The full variable domain, in which reference TRBV9 and TRBJ2-1 provide the parts outside the CDR3, is DSGVTQTPKHLITATGQRVTLRCSPRSGDLSVYWYQQSLDQGLQFLIQYYNGEERAKGNILERFSAQQFPDLHSELNLSSLELGDSALYFCASSVVAGGYNEQFFGPGTRLTVL.

The chain employs TRBV6-5 and TRBJ1-5, with a weak D call TRBD1 (5 bases). The CDR3 has 15 amino acids. V gave up 7 bases and J gave up 5 bases, with 18 bases separating them. The germline V gene encodes CDR1 MNHEY and CDR2 SVGAGI. This CDR3 is CASKETGTSYQPQHF. CDR3 in DNA: TGTGCCAGCAAGGAAACCGGGACTTCCTATCAGCCCCAGCATTTT.